This TCR beta chain derives from a study of a mutant IDH1 vaccine in newly diagnosed glioma. The wider study: Vaccine administration was initiated 4-6 weeks following radiotherapy alone, or with temozolomide cycles. Averaging around 42 years of age, treated patients were about 62% male and roughly 40% female.

For this clone: Its antigen is currently unknown.

Assay used: immunoSEQ multiplex PCR; TCRdb lists only in-frame clones, some missing. The sample holds tens of thousands of clones, around 83% seen once. Findings and limits, study-wide: Apparently unrelated to pseudoprogression were changes in the top peripheral T cell clonotypes.

Sample time point: week 47, end of study. Each vaccine dose was 300 ug of mutant IDH1 20-mer peptide, with topical imiquimod. The TCR originated in a man aged 25 to 40 with glioma. The source material was PBMCs, sampled from a glioma patient whose treatment included an IDH1 peptide vaccine.

This CDR3 reads CASSLAPDRPSSYEQYF. CDR3 sequence (DNA): TGTGCCAGCAGCTTGGCCCCGGACAGGCCAAGCTCCTACGAGCAGTACTTC. The chain joins TRBV5-4 to TRBJ2-7; TRBD1 matches 7 bases. V gave up 0 bases and J gave up 0 bases; unmatched junction bases: 9. The CDR3 spans 17 residues. Germline loops: CDR1 SGHNT, CDR2 YYREEE (reference sequence).